This T cell receptor (beta chain) stems from a study of blood T cell repertoires in COVID-19 (dated by TCRdb to 2020 to 2022). About the study as a whole: Collaborator samples came from the United States, Italy and Spain and covered acute and convalescent phases of COVID-19. Nearly every sample came with metadata listing a de-identified subject ID, COVID-19 status, age in years and sex. A freely available public database, intended as a resource for researchers studying the immune response to SARS-CoV-2, is where the repertoires were released. Where available, HLA class I and class II types were obtained from metadata supplied by the sample provider rather than from assay-based typing. The samples were drawn from two sources: the first 160 participants of the ongoing ImmuneRACE study, and some 1,300 subjects contributed by 6 global collaborators. The dataset comprised deeply sampled blood TCRbeta repertoires from subjects exposed to, actively infected with, or recovered from COVID-19. The prospective study material was composed of cDNA or gDNA derived from T cells, B-cell-depleted T cells, or PBMCs.

The CDR3 sequence holds 14 residues, the cysteine and phenylalanine included. Only CDR3 DNA remains: 42 bases, in frame from the first base. The germline V gene gives CDR1 as SGHRS and CDR2 as YFSETQ. At the junction V is shortened by 3 bases and J by 0 bases, with 10 bases in between. Points the paper makes about the study in general: Clinical and demographic metadata were provided uncurated, with the amount varying by source and participant.

With respect to this clone: There is no known antigen for this receptor. No much larger clonotype is one base removed from it; base qualities were not supplied.

A second Seattle source provided samples from volunteer blood donors who had recovered from COVID-19. The collaborating institutions used their own protocols to collect whole blood in K2EDTA tubes. For TCRbeta analysis, collaborators shipped samples as frozen whole blood, isolated PBMCs, or DNA extracted from either of those sample types. TCRbeta CDR3 regions were amplified from genomic DNA using the immunoSEQ Assay, a bias-controlled multiplex PCR. In the original analysis: The number of nucleated cells in each sample was estimated from the amplification of reference gene primers within the assay. To quantify the absolute abundance of each unique TCRbeta CDR3 rearrangement, sequence reads were collapsed and filtered. For each sample, productive Simpson clonality was calculated by taking the square root of Simpson's diversity index across productive rearrangements. TCRdb took this table from immuneACCESS and kept in-frame rearrangements with V and J called. Such tables lack part of the clones; where checked against another copy, unresolved V genes explain under half of the gap, and the rest is unexplained. V and J calls plus clone size are reproduced from that table; the DNA served to infer D and trimming. For this sample there are 200,000 to 300,000 clones; 88% appear just once. Approximately 3.8% of the sample goes to the ten largest clones.

This clonotype originated in a man aged 55 to 70 who had recovered from COVID-19. The sequence joins TRBV5-1 to TRBJ2-7; TRBD1 is a weak D gene call, 5 bases matching. Sequenced input: peripheral blood. The DNA sequence is given as TGCGCCAGCAGCTCTCACAGGAGCTCCTACGAGCAGTACTTC. Its translation is CASSSHRSSYEQYF.